A selection of T cell receptor beta chains follows, all from one sample in a study of T cells in localized non-small cell lung cancer. Sequencing was performed with immunoSEQ multiplex PCR; in TCRdb, only in-frame clones are kept and a portion is missing. The sample has about 52,000 clones; around 84% are singletons. The material was PBMCs, obtained before any cancer treatment. The receptors derive from a female donor with stage II lung adenocarcinoma. CDR3s include the opening cysteine and the closing phenylalanine or tryptophan. The D gene is left open where the match is weak. Some rows have no size entry. The others give once, few or many, or a class for an expanded clone.

TRBD2	TRBV5-1	TRBJ2-7	-	CASSLAGRGAGYEQYF	TGCGCCAGCAGCTTGGCCGGGAGGGGCGCCGGCTACGAGCAGTACTTC
-	TRBV2	TRBJ1-2	-	CASRLAGEYGYTF	TGTGCCAGCAGATTGGCAGGGGAATATGGCTACACCTTC
-	TRBV7-7	TRBJ2-2	-	CASSEGVSGTGELFF	TGTGCTAGCAGCGAGGGGGTTTCGGGCACCGGGGAGCTGTTTTTT
-	TRBV5-1	TRBJ1-3	-	CASSLGPGGNTIYF	TGCGCCAGCAGCTTGGGACCTGGGGGAAACACCATATATTTT
-	TRBV27	TRBJ1-6	few	CASSLTSGMRSPLHF	TGTGCCAGCAGCTTGACTTCAGGGATGCGGTCACCCCTCCACTTT
-	TRBV9	TRBJ1-1	-	CASSVGQTTEAFF	TGTGCCAGCAGCGTAGGGCAGACTACTGAAGCTTTCTTT
-	TRBV6-1	TRBJ2-7	-	CASSEGPGDYEQYF	TGTGCCAGCAGTGAAGGGCCGGGGGACTACGAGCAGTACTTC
TRBD2	TRBV28	TRBJ2-1	-	CASSFSGGASNEQFF	TGTGCCAGCAGCTTTAGCGGGGGGGCTAGTAATGAGCAGTTCTTC
-	TRBV7-6	TRBJ1-1	large	CASSLEHAGDTEAFF	TGTGCCAGCAGCTTAGAACACGCGGGAGACACTGAAGCTTTCTTT
TRBD1	TRBV19	TRBJ1-6	-	CASEDRSSYNSPLHF	TGTGCCAGTGAGGACAGGAGCTCCTATAATTCACCCCTCCACTTT
-	TRBV5-1	TRBJ1-6	once	CASSLGDRIPYNSPLHF	TGCGCCAGCAGCTTGGGAGACAGGATTCCCTATAATTCACCCCTCCACTTT
-	TRBV19	TRBJ2-5	-	CASSPGNREGETQYF	TGTGCCAGTAGTCCGGGAAACAGGGAGGGAGAGACCCAGTACTTC
TRBD1	TRBV6-5	TRBJ1-4	-	CASSYRGLTNEKLFF	TGTGCCAGCAGTTACAGGGGGCTAACTAATGAAAAACTGTTTTTT
TRBD1	TRBV4-1	TRBJ2-1	few	CASTITGQGYNEQFF	TGCGCCAGCACCATCACGGGACAGGGATACAATGAGCAGTTCTTC
TRBD1	TRBV20-1	TRBJ2-7	-	CSASGQDEQYF	TGCAGTGCTAGTGGACAGGACGAGCAGTACTTC
-	TRBV11-2	TRBJ2-7	-	CASGLGTSGEQYF	TGTGCCAGCGGGCTAGGGACCTCTGGGGAGCAGTACTTC
-	TRBV30	TRBJ1-1	-	CAWTPIQGEAFF	TGTGCCTGGACCCCCATACAGGGTGAAGCTTTCTTT
TRBD1	TRBV5-6	TRBJ2-5	-	CASSGQGTGETQYF	TGTGCCAGCAGCGGACAGGGCACTGGGGAGACCCAGTACTTC
TRBD1	TRBV11-2	TRBJ2-1	-	CASSLTGYNEQFF	TGTGCCAGCAGTTTGACAGGGTACAATGAGCAGTTCTTC
-	TRBV14	TRBJ1-3	few	CASSQDMGGDGNTIYF	TGTGCCAGCAGCCAAGATATGGGGGGCGACGGAAACACCATATATTTT
TRBD1	TRBV30	TRBJ1-2	-	CAWMRDRVPSGYGYTF	TGTGCCTGGATGAGGGACAGGGTCCCCTCGGGTTATGGCTACACCTTC
-	TRBV5-5	TRBJ1-5	-	CASSLGGGWQPQHF	TGTGCCAGCAGCTTGGGCGGGGGATGGCAGCCCCAGCATTTT
-	TRBV14	TRBJ1-1	-	CASSHLGPTREAFF	TGTGCCAGCAGCCACCTCGGACCGACCAGGGAAGCTTTCTTT
-	TRBV7-9	TRBJ1-1	once	CASSFPDVGNTEAFF	TGTGCCAGCAGCTTCCCCGATGTTGGGAACACTGAAGCTTTCTTT
-	TRBV7-9	TRBJ1-1	-	CASSLAKGLNTEAFF	TGTGCCAGCAGCTTAGCGAAGGGATTGAACACTGAAGCTTTCTTT
-	TRBV6-5	TRBJ1-5	-	CASSRPYQPQHF	TGTGCCAGCTCTCGCCCATATCAGCCCCAGCATTTT
-	TRBV6-1	TRBJ2-7	-	CASGPPNSYEQYF	TGTGCCAGCGGGCCACCTAACTCCTACGAGCAGTACTTC
TRBD1	TRBV2	TRBJ2-1	-	CASSDSRTGNNEQFF	TGTGCCAGCAGTGATAGTAGGACAGGGAACAATGAGCAGTTCTTC
-	TRBV12-2	TRBJ1-1	-	CASRLETSGAEGNTEAFF	TGTGCAAGTCGCTTAGAGACCTCGGGGGCAGAAGGAAACACTGAAGCTTTCTTT
-	TRBV18	TRBJ1-4	-	CASFRGTDGEKLFF	TGTGCCAGCTTCAGAGGCACGGACGGTGAAAAACTGTTTTTT
TRBD1	TRBV10-3	TRBJ1-1	-	CAIRKTTGGNTEAFF	TGTGCCATCAGAAAAACAACAGGGGGGAACACTGAAGCTTTCTTT
-	TRBV2	TRBJ2-1	-	CASRFGTDYSYNEQFF	TGTGCCAGCAGGTTCGGGACCGATTACTCCTACAATGAGCAGTTCTTC
-	TRBV6-6	TRBJ1-4	-	CASSYGLNEKLFF	TGTGCCAGCAGTTACGGACTTAATGAAAAACTGTTTTTT
-	TRBV6-5	TRBJ1-2	-	CASSYHLFAANYGYTF	TGTGCCAGCAGTTACCACCTCTTTGCGGCTAACTATGGCTACACCTTC
-	TRBV14	TRBJ2-4	-	CASSRPGTLGNIQYF	TGTGCCAGCAGCCGCCCCGGGACCCTAGGAAACATTCAGTACTTC
-	TRBV7-7	TRBJ1-3	-	CASSPYAGDTIYF	TGTGCCAGCAGCCCCTACGCCGGAGACACCATATATTTT
-	TRBV5-5	TRBJ2-6	once	CASTLGLSLSGANVLTF	TGTGCCAGCACCCTAGGACTATCTCTCTCTGGGGCCAACGTCCTGACTTTC
-	TRBV7-9	TRBJ1-2	-	CASSAQINYGYTF	TGTGCCAGCAGCGCTCAGATTAACTATGGCTACACCTTC
TRBD1	TRBV11-2	TRBJ2-5	-	CASSLDTRGRGETQYF	TGTGCCAGCAGCTTAGATACCAGGGGGCGCGGAGAGACCCAGTACTTC
TRBD1	TRBV27	TRBJ1-1	-	CASSHRGGNTEAFF	TGTGCCAGCAGTCACAGGGGTGGGAACACTGAAGCTTTCTTT
-	TRBV18	TRBJ1-1	-	CASSSIPGQINTEAFF	TGTGCCAGCTCATCCATACCAGGGCAGATTAACACTGAAGCTTTCTTT
TRBD2	TRBV2	TRBJ2-1	-	CASSEHLGLARYEQFF	TGTGCCAGCAGTGAACATCTCGGACTAGCGAGATATGAGCAGTTCTTC
TRBD1	TRBV4-1	TRBJ2-7	-	CASSADRAYEQYF	TGCGCCAGCAGCGCAGACAGGGCCTACGAGCAGTACTTC
-	TRBV7-8	TRBJ2-5	-	CASSFDRSETQYF	TGTGCCAGCAGCTTCGACAGATCGGAGACCCAGTACTTC
TRBD2	TRBV7-9	TRBJ2-1	-	CASSQAGGYNEQFF	TGTGCCAGCAGCCAAGCGGGGGGGTACAATGAGCAGTTCTTC